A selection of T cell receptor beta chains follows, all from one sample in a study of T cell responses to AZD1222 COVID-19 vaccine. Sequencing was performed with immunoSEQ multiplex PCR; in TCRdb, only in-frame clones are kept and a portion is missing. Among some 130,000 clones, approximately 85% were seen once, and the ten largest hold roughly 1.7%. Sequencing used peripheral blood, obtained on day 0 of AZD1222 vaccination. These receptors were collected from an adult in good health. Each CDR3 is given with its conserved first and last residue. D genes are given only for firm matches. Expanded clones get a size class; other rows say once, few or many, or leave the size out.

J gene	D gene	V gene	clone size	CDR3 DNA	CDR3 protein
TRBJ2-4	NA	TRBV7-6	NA	TGTGCCAGCAGCTTAGCGGGGGGAGCCAAAAACATTCAGTACTTC	CASSLAGGAKNIQYF
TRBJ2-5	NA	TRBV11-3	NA	TGTGCCAGCAGCTTAGGTGGGGTCTGGGGGAGGAAGGATGCGGAGACCCAGTACTTC	CASSLGGVWGRKDAETQYF
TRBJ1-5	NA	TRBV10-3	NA	TGTGCCATCAGTGAGGAAGGGGCTCCCTATAGCAATCAGCCCCAGCATTTT	CAISEEGAPYSNQPQHF
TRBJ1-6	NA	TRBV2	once	TGTGCCAGCAGGGCAGGGGAATCTAATTCACCCCTCCACTTT	CASRAGESNSPLHF
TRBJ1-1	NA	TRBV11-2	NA	TGTGCCAGCAGCTCACGGAGGGGGTTGGGAGCTTTCTTT	CASSSRRGLGAFF
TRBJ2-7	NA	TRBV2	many	TGTGCCAGCAGTGAAGGAGGGGCGGGGCGGCCCTACGAGCAGTACTTC	CASSEGGAGRPYEQYF
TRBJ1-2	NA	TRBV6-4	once	TGTGCCACTCGAAGCCGGCCGGGGGTTGGCTACACCTTC	CATRSRPGVGYTF
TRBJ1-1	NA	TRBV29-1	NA	TGCAGCGTTGAAGAACGGAAGCCGAGTGAAGCTTTCTTT	CSVEERKPSEAFF
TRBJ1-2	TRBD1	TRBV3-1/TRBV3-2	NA	TGTGCCAGCAGCATAAACAGGGGCCGGGGCTACACCTTC	CASSINRGRGYTF
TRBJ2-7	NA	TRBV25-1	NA	TGTGCCAGCTGCCATTCGGGGGCCTACGAGCAGTACTTC	CASCHSGAYEQYF
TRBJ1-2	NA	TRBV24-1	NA	TGTGCCACCAGTGATACTGCCCAGCTGGGAGGCTACACCTTC	CATSDTAQLGGYTF
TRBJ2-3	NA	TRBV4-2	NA	TGTGCCAGCAGCCAAGGAGTCTCGGAGGGAGATACGCAGTATTTT	CASSQGVSEGDTQYF
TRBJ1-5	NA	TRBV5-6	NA	TGTGCCAGCAGCCGACTTGATCAGCCCCAGCATTTT	CASSRLDQPQHF
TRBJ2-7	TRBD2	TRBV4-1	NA	TGCGCCAGCAGCCCACCCCCCGGACTAGCGGGAGTACACGAGCAGTACTTC	CASSPPPGLAGVHEQYF
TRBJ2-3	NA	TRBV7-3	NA	TGTGCCAGCAGCTTAAGTGACCTTAGCACAGATACGCAGTATTTT	CASSLSDLSTDTQYF
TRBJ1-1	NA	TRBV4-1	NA	TGCGCCAGCAGCCAATCACCCATGAACACTGAAGCTTTCTTT	CASSQSPMNTEAFF
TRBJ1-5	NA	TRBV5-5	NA	TGTGCCAGCAGCTTGGATTGGGATCAGCCCCAGCATTTT	CASSLDWDQPQHF
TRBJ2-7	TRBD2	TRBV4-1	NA	TGCGCCAGCAGCCAATCTAGCGGGAGCTACGAGCAGTACTTC	CASSQSSGSYEQYF
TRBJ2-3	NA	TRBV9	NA	TGTGCCAGCAGCCCCCAGGTGATGCGGGATATCGTAGATACGCAGTATTTT	CASSPQVMRDIVDTQYF
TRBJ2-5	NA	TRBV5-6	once	TGTGCCAGCAGCCTTAAGGGGGGGGGCCAAGAGACCCAGTACTTC	CASSLKGGGQETQYF
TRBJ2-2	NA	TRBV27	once	TGTGCCAGCACGCACTTGGACACCGGGGAGCTGTTTTTT	CASTHLDTGELFF
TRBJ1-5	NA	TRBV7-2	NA	TGTGCCAGCAGCTCCCAATTTAGCAATCAGCCCCAGCATTTT	CASSSQFSNQPQHF
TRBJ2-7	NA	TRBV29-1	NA	TGCAGCGTTGAAGAAAGGGGAGGAGAGCAGTACTTC	CSVEERGGEQYF
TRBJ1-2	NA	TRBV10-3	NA	TGTGCCAGCCGGGAGGGTTCAATGATTCGGGATGGCTACACCTTC	CASREGSMIRDGYTF
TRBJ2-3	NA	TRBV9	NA	TGTGCCAGCAGCGTAGCATCCAGCACAGATACGCAGTATTTT	CASSVASSTDTQYF
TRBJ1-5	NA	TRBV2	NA	TGTGCCAGCCAGATGAGCAATCAGCCCCAGCATTTT	CASQMSNQPQHF
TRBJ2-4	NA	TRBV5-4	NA	TGTGCCAGCAGCTATCTGAGCAAAGCCAAAAACATTCAGTACTTC	CASSYLSKAKNIQYF
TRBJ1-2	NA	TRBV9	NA	TGTGCCAGCAGCGTAGGAAGGGATCCGGCAGGCTACACCTTC	CASSVGRDPAGYTF
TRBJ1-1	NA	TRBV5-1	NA	TGCGCCAGCAGCTTGGCCTCGGGACGGCCGAACACTGAAGCTTTCTTT	CASSLASGRPNTEAFF
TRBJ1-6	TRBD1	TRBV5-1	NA	TGCGCCAGCAGCTTGGCAGGACAGGGAAATTCACCCCTCCACTTT	CASSLAGQGNSPLHF
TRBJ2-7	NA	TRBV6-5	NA	TGTGCCAGCAGTTACTCCTCCGGGAACTCCTACGAGCAGTACTTC	CASSYSSGNSYEQYF
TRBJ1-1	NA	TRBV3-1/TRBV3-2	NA	TGTGCCAGCGGCCTTACCAACACTGAAGCTTTCTTT	CASGLTNTEAFF
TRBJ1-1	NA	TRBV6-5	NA	TGTGCCAGCATAGGAAAGGGGGGGAACACTGAAGCTTTCTTT	CASIGKGGNTEAFF
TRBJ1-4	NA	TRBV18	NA	TGTGCCAGCTCACCACTCCCGGGACCCGATGAAAAACTGTTTTTT	CASSPLPGPDEKLFF
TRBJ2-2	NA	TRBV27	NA	TGTGCCAGCAGTTTTGGGCGAACCGGGGAGCTGTTTTTT	CASSFGRTGELFF
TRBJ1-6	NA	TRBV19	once	TGTGCCAGTGGGAACCGTTCACCCCTCCACTTT	CASGNRSPLHF
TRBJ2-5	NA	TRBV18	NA	TGTGCCAGCTCACCGAACAGGGGGGGAGAGACCCAGTACTTC	CASSPNRGGETQYF
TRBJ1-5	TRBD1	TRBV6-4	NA	TGTGCCAGCACCATACCGACAGGGGGCGCCGGCAATCAGCCCCAGCATTTT	CASTIPTGGAGNQPQHF
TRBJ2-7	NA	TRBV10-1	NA	TGCGCCAGCAGTGAGGGCCCTGGGGCCCCCTACGAGCAGTACTTC	CASSEGPGAPYEQYF
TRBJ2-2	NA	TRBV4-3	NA	TGCGCCAGCAGCCAACGGGCAGCGAACACCGGGGAGCTGTTTTTT	CASSQRAANTGELFF
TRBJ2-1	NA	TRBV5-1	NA	TGCGCCAGCAGCTTAGGGCAGATATTCAATGAGCAGTTCTTC	CASSLGQIFNEQFF
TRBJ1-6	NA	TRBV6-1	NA	TGTGCCAGCAGTGAATGGGGGGCTAGGAAGAGCAATTCACCCCTCCACTTT	CASSEWGARKSNSPLHF
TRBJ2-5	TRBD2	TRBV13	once	TGTGCCAGCAGCTTCTTACTAGCGGAAGAGACCCAGTACTTC	CASSFLLAEETQYF
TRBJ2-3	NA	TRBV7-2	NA	TGTGCCAGCAGCTACCGGCGGGACACAGATACGCAGTATTTT	CASSYRRDTDTQYF
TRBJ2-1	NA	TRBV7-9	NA	TGTGCCAGCAGCTTTTCAATCGGCTCTCTGGGGACTCAGTTCTTC	CASSFSIGSLGTQFF
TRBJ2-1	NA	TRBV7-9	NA	TGTGCCAGCAGCCTTACAGGGGAGACTAGCAATGAGCAGTTCTTC	CASSLTGETSNEQFF
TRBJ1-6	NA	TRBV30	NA	TGTGCCTGGAGGGACAGTGATCGGGGTTCACCCCTCCACTTT	CAWRDSDRGSPLHF